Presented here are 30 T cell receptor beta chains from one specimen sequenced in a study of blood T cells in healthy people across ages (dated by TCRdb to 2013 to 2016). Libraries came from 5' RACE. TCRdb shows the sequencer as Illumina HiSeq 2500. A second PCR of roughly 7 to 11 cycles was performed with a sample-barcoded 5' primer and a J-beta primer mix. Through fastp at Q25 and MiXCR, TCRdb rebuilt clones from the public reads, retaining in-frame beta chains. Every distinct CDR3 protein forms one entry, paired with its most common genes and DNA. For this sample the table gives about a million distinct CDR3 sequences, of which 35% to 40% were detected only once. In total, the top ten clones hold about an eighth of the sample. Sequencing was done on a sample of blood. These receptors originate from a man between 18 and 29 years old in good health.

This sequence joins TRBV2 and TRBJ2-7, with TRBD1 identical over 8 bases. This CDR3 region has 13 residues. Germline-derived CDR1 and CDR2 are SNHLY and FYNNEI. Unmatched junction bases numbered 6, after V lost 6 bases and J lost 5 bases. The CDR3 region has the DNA TGTGCCAGCAGAGGGGACAGGATCCACGAGCAGTACTTC. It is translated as CASRGDRIHEQYF.

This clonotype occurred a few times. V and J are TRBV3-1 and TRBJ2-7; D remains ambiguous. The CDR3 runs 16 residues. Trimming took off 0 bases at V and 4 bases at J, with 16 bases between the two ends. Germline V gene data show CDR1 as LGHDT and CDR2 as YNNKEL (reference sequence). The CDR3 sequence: CASSQDLASGLYEQYF. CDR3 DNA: TGTGCCAGCAGCCAAGATCTGGCCAGTGGATTGTACGAGCAGTACTTC.

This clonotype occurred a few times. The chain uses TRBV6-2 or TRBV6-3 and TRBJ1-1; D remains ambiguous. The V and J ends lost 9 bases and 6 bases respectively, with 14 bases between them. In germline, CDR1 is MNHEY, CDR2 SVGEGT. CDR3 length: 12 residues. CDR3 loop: CASNGFPPEAFF. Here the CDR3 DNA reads TGTGCCAGTAATGGGTTCCCTCCTGAAGCTTTCTTT.

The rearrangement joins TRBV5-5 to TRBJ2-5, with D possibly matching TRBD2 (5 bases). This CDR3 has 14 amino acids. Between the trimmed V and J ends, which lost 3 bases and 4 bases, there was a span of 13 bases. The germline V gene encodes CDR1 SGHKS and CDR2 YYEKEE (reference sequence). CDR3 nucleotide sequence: TGTGCCAGCAGCTCTCGAGGAGAGGGAGAGACCCAGTACTTC. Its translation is CASSSRGEGETQYF. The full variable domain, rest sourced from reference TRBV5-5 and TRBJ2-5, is DAGVTQSPTHLIKTRGQQVTLRCSPISGHKSVSWYQQVLGQGPQFIFQYYEKEERGRGNFPDRFSARQFPNYSSELNVNALLLGDSALYLCASSSRGEGETQYFGPGTRLLVL.

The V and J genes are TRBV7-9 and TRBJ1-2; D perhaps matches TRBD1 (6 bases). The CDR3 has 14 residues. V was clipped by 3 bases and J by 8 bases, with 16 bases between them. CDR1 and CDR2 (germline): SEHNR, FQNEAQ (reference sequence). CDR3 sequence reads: CASSFKGGVRGYTF. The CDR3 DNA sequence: TGTGCCAGCAGCTTTAAGGGGGGAGTGCGAGGCTACACCTTC.

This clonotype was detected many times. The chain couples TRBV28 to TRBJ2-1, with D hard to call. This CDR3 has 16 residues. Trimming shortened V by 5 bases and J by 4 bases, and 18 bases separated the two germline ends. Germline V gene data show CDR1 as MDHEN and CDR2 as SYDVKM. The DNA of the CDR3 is TGTGCCAGCAGTACAACGGCGGCAGATAATTACAATGAGCAGTTCTTC. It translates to CASSTTAADNYNEQFF.

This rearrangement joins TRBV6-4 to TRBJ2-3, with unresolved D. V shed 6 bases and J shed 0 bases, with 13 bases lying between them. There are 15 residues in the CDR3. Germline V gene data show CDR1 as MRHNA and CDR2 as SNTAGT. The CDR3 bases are TGTGCCAGCAGGAGTTACCCAACTAGCACAGATACGCAGTATTTT. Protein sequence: CASRSYPTSTDTQYF.

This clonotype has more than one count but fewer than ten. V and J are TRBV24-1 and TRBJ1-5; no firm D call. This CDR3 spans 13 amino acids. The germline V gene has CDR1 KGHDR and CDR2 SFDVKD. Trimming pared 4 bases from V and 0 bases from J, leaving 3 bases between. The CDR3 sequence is CATSDYSNQPQHF. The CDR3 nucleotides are TGTGCCACCAGTGACTATAGCAATCAGCCCCAGCATTTT.

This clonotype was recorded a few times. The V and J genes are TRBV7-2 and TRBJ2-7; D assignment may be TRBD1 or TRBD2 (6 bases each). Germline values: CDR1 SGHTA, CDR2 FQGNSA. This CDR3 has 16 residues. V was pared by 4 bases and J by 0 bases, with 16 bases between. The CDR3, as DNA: TGTGCCAGCAGCTACCAGTCCAGGGGACTCTCCTACGAGCAGTACTTC. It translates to CASSYQSRGLSYEQYF.

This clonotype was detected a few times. CDR3 bases: TGCAGTGCTAGACCTCGACAGGGGGTCACCTACGAGCAGTACTTC. Amino acids: CSARPRQGVTYEQYF. V usage is TRBV20-1 and J usage is TRBJ2-7; 9 bases are shared with TRBD1. CDR1 and CDR2 from the germline V gene are DFQATT and SNEGSKA (reference sequence). The CDR3 totals 15 residues. The J segment lost 2 bases and the V segment lost 2 bases, leaving 7 bases of the junction unmatched.

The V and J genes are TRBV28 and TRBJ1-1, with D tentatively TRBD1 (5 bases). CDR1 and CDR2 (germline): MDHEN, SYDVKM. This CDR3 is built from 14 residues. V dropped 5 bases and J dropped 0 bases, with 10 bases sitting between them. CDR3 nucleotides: TGTGCCAGCAGTGCGGGACGTTTGAACACTGAAGCTTTCTTT. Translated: CASSAGRLNTEAFF.

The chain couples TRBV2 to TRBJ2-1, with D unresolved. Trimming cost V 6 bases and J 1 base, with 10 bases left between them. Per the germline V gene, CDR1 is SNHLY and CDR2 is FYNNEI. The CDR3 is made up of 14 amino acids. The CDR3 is CASSPQMSYNEQFF. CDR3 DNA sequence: TGTGCCAGCAGCCCCCAAATGTCCTACAATGAGCAGTTCTTC.

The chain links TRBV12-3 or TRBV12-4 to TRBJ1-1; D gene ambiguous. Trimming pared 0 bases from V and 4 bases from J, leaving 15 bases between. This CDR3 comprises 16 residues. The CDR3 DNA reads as TGTGCCAGCAGTTTAGCAGCCCGGGTAGGTCGCACTGAAGCTTTCTTT. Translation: CASSLAARVGRTEAFF.

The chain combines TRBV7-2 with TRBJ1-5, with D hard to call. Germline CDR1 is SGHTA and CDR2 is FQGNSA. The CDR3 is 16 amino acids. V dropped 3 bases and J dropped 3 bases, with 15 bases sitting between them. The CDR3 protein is CASSFSGRMLNQPQHF. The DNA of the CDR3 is TGTGCCAGCAGCTTTTCAGGACGGATGCTCAATCAGCCCCAGCATTTT. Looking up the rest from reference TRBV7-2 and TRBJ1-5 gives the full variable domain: GAGVSQSPSNKVTEKGKDVELRCDPISGHTALYWYRQSLGQGLEFLIYFQGNSAPDKSGLPSDRFSAERTGGSVSTLTIQRTQQEDSAVYLCASSFSGRMLNQPQHFGDGTRLSIL.

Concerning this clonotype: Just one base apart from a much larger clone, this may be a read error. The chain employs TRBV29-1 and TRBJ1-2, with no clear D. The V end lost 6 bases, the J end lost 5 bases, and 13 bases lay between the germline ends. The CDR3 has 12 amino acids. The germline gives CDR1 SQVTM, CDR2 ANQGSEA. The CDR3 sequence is CSVYDRLYGYTF. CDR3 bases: TGCAGCGTCTACGACCGTCTGTATGGCTACACCTTC.

CDR3 protein: CASSQTRDLTDTQYF. In DNA, the CDR3 is TGTGCCAGCAGCCAAACCCGGGACCTCACAGATACGCAGTATTTT. The chain is built from TRBV5-5 and TRBJ2-3; either TRBD1 or TRBD2 may supply D (5 bases each). V was shortened by 4 bases and J by 2 bases, with 14 bases between the two germline ends. Germline assignment: CDR1 SGHKS and CDR2 YYEKEE (reference sequence). This CDR3 comprises 15 residues.

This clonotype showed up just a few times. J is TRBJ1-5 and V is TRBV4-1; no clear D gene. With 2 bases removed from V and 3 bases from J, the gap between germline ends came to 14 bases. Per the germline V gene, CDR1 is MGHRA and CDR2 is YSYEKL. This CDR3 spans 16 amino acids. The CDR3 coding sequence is TGCGCCAGCAGCCAATCCGGGGAAACCGTCAATCAGCCCCAGCATTTT. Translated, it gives CASSQSGETVNQPQHF.

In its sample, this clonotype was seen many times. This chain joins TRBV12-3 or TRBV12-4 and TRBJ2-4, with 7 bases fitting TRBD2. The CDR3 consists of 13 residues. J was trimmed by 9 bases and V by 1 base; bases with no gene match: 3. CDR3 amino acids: CASSLGSGGIQYF. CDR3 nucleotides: TGTGCCAGCAGTTTAGGGTCGGGAGGCATTCAGTACTTC.

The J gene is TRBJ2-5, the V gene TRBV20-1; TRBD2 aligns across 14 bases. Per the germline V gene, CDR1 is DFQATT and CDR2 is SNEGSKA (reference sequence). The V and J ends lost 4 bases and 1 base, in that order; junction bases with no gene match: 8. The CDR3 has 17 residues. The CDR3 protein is CSATGLAGVLPQETQYF. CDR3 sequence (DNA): TGCAGTGCTACGGGACTAGCGGGGGTGCTTCCCCAAGAGACCCAGTACTTC.

DNA of the CDR3: TGTGCCAGCAGTGGTCAAGTCTGGGATACGCAGTATTTT. Translated: CASSGQVWDTQYF. The chain recombines TRBV2 with TRBJ2-3; D gene unclear. Germline CDR1 SNHLY, CDR2 FYNNEI. The V end lost 4 bases, the J end lost 6 bases, and 11 bases lay between the germline ends. The length of the CDR3 is 13 residues. Looking up the rest from reference TRBV2 and TRBJ2-3 gives the full variable domain: EPEVTQTPSHQVTQMGQEVILRCVPISNHLYFYWYRQILGQKVEFLVSFYNNEISEKSEIFDDQFSVERPDGSNFTLKIRSTKLEDSAMYFCASSGQVWDTQYFGPGTRLTVL.

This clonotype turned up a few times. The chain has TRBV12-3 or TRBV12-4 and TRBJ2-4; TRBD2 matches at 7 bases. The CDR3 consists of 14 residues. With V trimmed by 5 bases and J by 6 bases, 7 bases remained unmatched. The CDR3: CASSPTSGGNIQYF. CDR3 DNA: TGTGCCAGCAGTCCAACCTCGGGGGGAAACATTCAGTACTTC.

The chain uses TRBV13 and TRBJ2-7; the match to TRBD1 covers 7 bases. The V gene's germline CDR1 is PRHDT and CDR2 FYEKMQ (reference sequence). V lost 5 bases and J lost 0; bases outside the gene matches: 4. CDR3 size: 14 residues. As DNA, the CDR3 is TGTGCCAGCAGCGGAGGACAGGTCTCCTACGAGCAGTACTTC. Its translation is CASSGGQVSYEQYF. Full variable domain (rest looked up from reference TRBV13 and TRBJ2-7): AAGVIQSPRHLIKEKRETATLKCYPIPRHDTVYWYQQGPGQDPQFLISFYEKMQSDKGSIPDRFSAQQFSDYHSELNMSSLELGDSALYFCASSGGQVSYEQYFGPGTRLTVT.

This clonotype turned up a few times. The CDR3 loop reads CASSLGWASSTDTQYF. The CDR3, as DNA: TGTGCCAGCAGCTTAGGGTGGGCTTCGAGCACAGATACGCAGTATTTT. This chain connects TRBV7-2 to TRBJ2-3; D not certain. The CDR3 runs 16 residues. CDR1 is SGHTA, CDR2 FQGNSA, per germline. Trimming left V 1 base short and J 0 bases short, with 11 bases between.

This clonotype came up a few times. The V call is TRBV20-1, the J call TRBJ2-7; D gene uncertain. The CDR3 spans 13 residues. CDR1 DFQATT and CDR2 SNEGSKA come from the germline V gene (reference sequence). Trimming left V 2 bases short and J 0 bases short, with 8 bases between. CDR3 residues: CSARTRYSYEQYF. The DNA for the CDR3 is TGCAGTGCTAGAACCAGGTACTCCTACGAGCAGTACTTC.

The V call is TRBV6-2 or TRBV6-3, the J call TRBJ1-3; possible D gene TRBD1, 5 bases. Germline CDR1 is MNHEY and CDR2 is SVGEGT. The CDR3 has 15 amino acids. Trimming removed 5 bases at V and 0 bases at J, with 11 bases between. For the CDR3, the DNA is TGTGCCAGCAGTGACACAGGAATCTCTGGAAACACCATATATTTT. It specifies CASSDTGISGNTIYF.

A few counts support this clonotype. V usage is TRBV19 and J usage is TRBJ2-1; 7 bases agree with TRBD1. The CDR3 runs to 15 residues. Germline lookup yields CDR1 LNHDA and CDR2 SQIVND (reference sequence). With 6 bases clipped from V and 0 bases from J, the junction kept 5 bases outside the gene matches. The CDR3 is CASRSGGTSYNEQFF. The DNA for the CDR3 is TGTGCCAGTAGATCAGGGGGTACCTCCTACAATGAGCAGTTCTTC.

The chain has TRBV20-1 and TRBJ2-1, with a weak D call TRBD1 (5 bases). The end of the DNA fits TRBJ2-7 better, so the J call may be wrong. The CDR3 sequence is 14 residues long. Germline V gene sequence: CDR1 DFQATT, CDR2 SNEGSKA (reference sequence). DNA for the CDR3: TGCAGTGCTAGAGGGGGTGGGGCCTACAATGAGCAGTACTTC. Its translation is CSARGGGAYNEQYF.

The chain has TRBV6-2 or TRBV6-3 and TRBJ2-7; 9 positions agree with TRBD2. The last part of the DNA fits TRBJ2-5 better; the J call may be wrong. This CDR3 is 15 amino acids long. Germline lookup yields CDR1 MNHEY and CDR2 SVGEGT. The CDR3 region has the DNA TGTGCCAGCAGTTGCGGTAGCGGGGGCAGGGAGACCCAGTACTTC. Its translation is CASSCGSGGRETQYF.

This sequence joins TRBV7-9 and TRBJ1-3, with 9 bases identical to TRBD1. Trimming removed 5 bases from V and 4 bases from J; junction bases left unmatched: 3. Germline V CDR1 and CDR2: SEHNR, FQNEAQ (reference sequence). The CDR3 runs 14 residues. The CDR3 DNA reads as TGTGCCAGCAGCCGGGGACAGGGAGGAAACACCATATATTTT. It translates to CASSRGQGGNTIYF.

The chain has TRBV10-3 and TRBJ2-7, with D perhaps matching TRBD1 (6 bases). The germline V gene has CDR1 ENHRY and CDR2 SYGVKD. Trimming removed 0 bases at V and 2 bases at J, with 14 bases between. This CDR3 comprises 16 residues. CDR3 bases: TGTGCCATCAGTGAGTCGTTGGACAGAACCACCTACGAGCAGTACTTC. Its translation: CAISESLDRTTYEQYF.